These 30 T cell receptor beta chains were sequenced from one sample in a study of cytomegalovirus exposure and HLA in healthy donors. The PCR used 60 Vbeta and 13 Jbeta primers. Produced via immunoSEQ multiplex PCR; TCRdb's table is partial and in-frame only. The sample records 150,000 to 250,000 clones, around 79% being singletons. Input material: PBMCs. All receptors come from a young woman in good health and CMV-seropositive.

This chain connects TRBV7-7 to TRBJ2-2; D is possibly TRBD2 (6 bases). The germline CDR1 and CDR2 sequences are SSHAT and FNYEAQ (reference sequence). V lost 2 bases, J lost 7 bases, and 11 bases lay in between. The CDR3 totals 14 residues. CDR3 in amino acids: CASSLRVGGGELFF. The CDR3 DNA reads TGTGCCAGCAGCTTACGGGTCGGGGGCGGGGAGCTGTTTTTT.

The chain recombines TRBV19 with TRBJ1-5, with a weak D call TRBD1 (6 bases). The germline gives CDR1 LNHDA, CDR2 SQIVND (reference sequence). V dropped 1 base and J dropped 5 bases, with 12 bases sitting between them. The length of the CDR3 is 15 residues. CDR3 nucleotide sequence: TGTGCCAGTAGTATAGCGAGGGGGTACTATCAGCCCCAGCATTTT. Its translation: CASSIARGYYQPQHF.

The DNA for the CDR3 is TGTGCCAGCAGCTTAAGACTAGCCAGCACAGATACGCAGTATTTT. It specifies CASSLRLASTDTQYF. The gene calls are TRBV5-4 and TRBJ2-3; 7 bases line up with TRBD2. Germline CDR1 SGHNT, CDR2 YYREEE (reference sequence). V shed 2 bases and J 0 bases; nucleotides not matched to a gene: 3. The CDR3 is made up of 15 amino acids.

This clone was picked up a small number of times. The genes are TRBV5-1 and TRBJ1-4; tentative D call: TRBD1 (6 bases). V gave up 0 bases and J gave up 7 bases, with 13 bases separating them. The CDR3 is made up of 15 amino acids. CDR1 and CDR2 (germline): SGHRS, YFSETQ. The CDR3 DNA reads as TGCGCCAGCAGCTTGGACGGGACACAGCTTGAAAAACTGTTTTTT. It is translated as CASSLDGTQLEKLFF.

The chain is built from TRBV4-1 and TRBJ2-7; 7 nucleotides match TRBD2. The V and J ends lost 1 base and 6 bases, in that order; junction bases with no gene match: 6. The CDR3 covers 14 residues. The germline V gene encodes CDR1 MGHRA and CDR2 YSYEKL. The CDR3 protein is CASSQGAGASEQYF. CDR3 in DNA: TGCGCCAGCAGCCAAGGGGCGGGAGCCAGCGAGCAGTACTTC.

The V call is TRBV10-2, the J call TRBJ2-1, with TRBD2 as a possible D gene (7 bases). V was shortened by 8 bases and J by 7 bases, with 15 bases between the two germline ends. Germline V gene sequence: CDR1 WSHSY, CDR2 SAAADI. The CDR3 sequence is 13 residues long. The CDR3: CASRPGGTNEQFF. In DNA form, the CDR3 reads TGCGCCAGCCGACCCGGGGGGACAAATGAGCAGTTCTTC.

This clone was observed a handful of times. The rearrangement links TRBV13 to TRBJ1-1; 7 positions agree with TRBD1. Germline V lookup: CDR1 PRHDT, CDR2 FYEKMQ (reference sequence). V lost 0 bases to trimming and J lost 6 bases; unmatched junction nucleotides: 1. The CDR3 consists of 13 residues. CDR3 nucleotides: TGTGCCAGCAGCTTAGGAGGGGGCTCTGAAGCTTTCTTT. Encoded protein: CASSLGGGSEAFF.

The chain links TRBV4-1 to TRBJ2-1, with a weak D call TRBD1 (6 bases). Germline assignment: CDR1 MGHRA and CDR2 YSYEKL. The CDR3 covers 17 residues. With 1 base removed from V and 9 bases from J, the gap between germline ends came to 22 bases. The CDR3 coding sequence is TGCGCCAGCAGCCAAGGGCCCGAGGGACAAGGACATCCTGAGCAGTTCTTC. Its translation: CASSQGPEGQGHPEQFF.

The count of this clone is one. The chain uses TRBV9 and TRBJ1-1, with 8 bases identical to TRBD1. J gave up 3 bases and V 0 bases, and 7 bases lay outside the gene matches. CDR3 length equals 16 residues. Germline lookup yields CDR1 SGDLS and CDR2 YYNGEE. The CDR3 DNA reads TGTGCCAGCAGCGTAGCTACGGTGGGACAGGACACTGAAGCTTTCTTT. As protein: CASSVATVGQDTEAFF.

This chain joins TRBV9 and TRBJ2-7; possibly TRBD2 for D (6 bases). The V end lost 0 bases, the J end lost 1 base, and 14 bases lay between the germline ends. This CDR3 is built from 16 residues. Germline CDR1 reads SGDLS; CDR2 reads YYNGEE. CDR3 sequence (DNA): TGTGCCAGCAGCGTAGGGTGGGGCGGGGAATCCTACGAGCAGTACTTC. Protein product: CASSVGWGGESYEQYF. Filled out from reference TRBV9 and TRBJ2-7, the complete variable domain reads DSGVTQTPKHLITATGQRVTLRCSPRSGDLSVYWYQQSLDQGLQFLIQYYNGEERAKGNILERFSAQQFPDLHSELNLSSLELGDSALYFCASSVGWGGESYEQYFGPGTRLTVT.

The V and J genes are TRBV7-2 and TRBJ2-1, with D possibly TRBD2 on 5 matching bases. The germline V and J ends were trimmed by 6 bases and 0 bases, with 12 bases remaining between them. The CDR3 runs 15 residues. Per the germline V gene, CDR1 is SGHTA and CDR2 is FQGNSA. This chain's CDR3 is CASRIAGSSYNEQFF. CDR3 DNA: TGTGCCAGCAGAATCGCGGGTAGCTCCTACAATGAGCAGTTCTTC.

This clone was counted only a few times. The V and J genes are TRBV19 and TRBJ2-1; weak D call: TRBD1 (7 bases). V was cut by 5 bases and J by 7 bases, with 18 bases left in between. Germline V CDR1 and CDR2: LNHDA, SQIVND (reference sequence). CDR3 size: 15 residues. CDR3 sequence: CASSPRAQGGNEQFF. CDR3 nucleotide sequence: TGTGCCAGTAGTCCCAGGGCTCAGGGGGGAAATGAGCAGTTCTTC. Filled out from reference TRBV19 and TRBJ2-1, the complete variable domain reads DGGITQSPKYLFRKEGQNVTLSCEQNLNHDAMYWYRQDPGQGLRLIYYSQIVNDFQKGDIAEGYSVSREKKESFPLTVTSAQKNPTAFYLCASSPRAQGGNEQFFGPGTRLTVL.

The gene calls are TRBV7-2 and TRBJ1-1; possibly TRBD1 for D (6 bases). Per the germline V gene, CDR1 is SGHTA and CDR2 is FQGNSA. Trimming took 1 base from V and 6 from J, leaving 12 bases between them. The CDR3 is 14 residues long. This chain's CDR3 is CASSLVWGPSEAFF. CDR3 nucleotides: TGTGCCAGCAGCTTAGTGTGGGGGCCATCTGAAGCTTTCTTT.

The rearrangement uses TRBV19 and TRBJ1-5, with TRBD1 identical over 7 bases. V was clipped by 6 bases and J by 4 bases; unmatched bases: 12. The CDR3 is 16 residues long. CDR1 and CDR2 (germline): LNHDA, SQIVND (reference sequence). CDR3 residues: CASSLALGTANQPQHF. The CDR3 DNA follows: TGTGCCAGTAGCCTCGCCCTTGGGACAGCGAATCAGCCCCAGCATTTT.

CDR3 residues: CASDHGTGGNTDTQYF. CDR3 nucleotide sequence: TGTGCCAGCGATCACGGGACAGGGGGCAACACAGATACGCAGTATTTT. The genes are TRBV7-2 and TRBJ2-3; TRBD1 aligns across 12 bases. Trimming took 8 bases from V and 2 from J; bases not matched to a gene: 8. The CDR3 has 16 amino acids. CDR1 and CDR2 from the germline V gene are SGHTA and FQGNSA.

This clone was recorded once. The rearrangement joins TRBV2 to TRBJ2-3, with TRBD2 matching 11 bases. This CDR3 has 19 residues. Per the germline V gene, CDR1 is SNHLY and CDR2 is FYNNEI. The V segment lost 6 bases and the J segment 0 bases; nucleotides outside the gene matches: 14. The CDR3 spells CASSDYKGLAEDSTDTQYF. The CDR3 DNA reads as TGTGCCAGCAGCGATTACAAGGGACTAGCGGAGGATAGCACAGATACGCAGTATTTT.

J is TRBJ2-5 and V is TRBV19; weak D call: TRBD2 (5 bases). Germline values: CDR1 LNHDA, CDR2 SQIVND (reference sequence). Trimming removed 2 bases from V and 1 base from J, with 11 bases in between. There are 15 residues in the CDR3. CDR3 sequence reads: CASSITGYFQETQYF. The CDR3 DNA follows: TGTGCCAGTAGTATAACGGGGTACTTCCAAGAGACCCAGTACTTC.

The gene calls are TRBV7-8 and TRBJ2-4, with no clear D. The germline CDR1 and CDR2 sequences are SGHVS and FQNEAQ. Trimming shortened V by 5 bases and J by 2 bases, and 10 bases separated the two germline ends. The CDR3 spans 14 residues. CDR3 sequence reads: CASSPLHTKNIQYF. In nucleotides, the CDR3 is TGTGCCAGCAGCCCCTTACATACCAAAAACATTCAGTACTTC.

The rearrangement uses TRBV30 and TRBJ2-7; TRBD2 agrees at 7 bases. V gave up 1 base and J gave up 2 bases; unmatched junction bases: 5. The CDR3 spans 14 residues. Germline V lookup: CDR1 GTSNPN, CDR2 SVGIG (reference sequence). The CDR3 here is CAWSGWEGAYEQYF. The CDR3 DNA is TGTGCCTGGAGTGGGTGGGAGGGAGCCTACGAGCAGTACTTC.

The rearrangement uses TRBV12-5 and TRBJ2-5; maybe TRBD1 (5 bases). The germline V and J ends were trimmed by 6 bases and 5 bases, with 13 bases remaining between them. Germline CDR1 is LGHNT and CDR2 is FRNRAP. The CDR3 contains 13 residues. The CDR3 nucleotides read TGTGCTAGTGGCTCAGGGTCGCCGGAGACCCAGTACTTC. Amino acids: CASGSGSPETQYF.

The table lists this clone with a few counts. The rearrangement joins TRBV7-9 to TRBJ1-2; the D gene is possibly TRBD1 (5 bases). Germline values: CDR1 SEHNR, CDR2 FQNEAQ (reference sequence). Deletions cut 2 bases from V and 6 bases from J, with 13 bases between. CDR3 size: 14 residues. CDR3 amino acids: CASSLSSQGDGYTF. The CDR3 DNA follows: TGTGCCAGCAGCTTAAGTAGCCAGGGTGATGGCTACACCTTC.

This chain connects TRBV27 to TRBJ1-1; D uncertain. Trimming removed 10 bases from V and 5 bases from J, with 20 bases in between. This CDR3 region has 14 residues. Germline V gene lookup returns CDR1 MNHEY and CDR2 SMNVEV (reference sequence). The CDR3 sequence is CAIATTRGRTEAFF. The DNA of the CDR3 is TGTGCCATCGCGACGACCCGGGGAAGAACTGAAGCTTTCTTT.

This chain uses TRBV7-6 with TRBJ2-7, with a weak D call TRBD2 (6 bases). V was cut by 5 bases and J by 5 bases, with 19 bases left in between. Germline V lookup: CDR1 SGHVS, CDR2 FNYEAQ. This CDR3 contains 15 residues. CDR3 residues: CASSPAQGLKDEQYF. The CDR3 nucleotides are TGTGCCAGCAGCCCGGCCCAGGGACTGAAGGACGAGCAGTACTTC.

The chain carries TRBV6-6 and TRBJ1-4; 8 bases map to TRBD1. Per the germline V gene, CDR1 is MNHNY and CDR2 is SVGAGI (reference sequence). V dropped 7 bases and J dropped 8; count of bases not matched to a gene: 9. The CDR3 runs 14 residues. CDR3 protein: CASTTGGFGEKLFF. CDR3 DNA sequence: TGTGCCAGCACTACAGGGGGGTTCGGGGAAAAACTGTTTTTT.

This chain connects TRBV19 to TRBJ1-2, with 7 bases lining up with TRBD1. Germline V gene lookup returns CDR1 LNHDA and CDR2 SQIVND (reference sequence). V dropped 5 bases and J dropped 13; count of bases not matched to a gene: 13. The CDR3 is 13 amino acids. The CDR3 DNA is TGTGCCAGTAGTGAAAGGGGACAGCCAATTCGCACCTTC. Its translation: CASSERGQPIRTF.

The V and J genes are TRBV11-3 and TRBJ2-7; 7 bases map to TRBD2. The CDR3 runs to 14 residues. Trimming at V came to 2 bases and at J to 3 bases, leaving 4 bases not matched to a gene. Germline V gives CDR1 SGHNT, CDR2 YENEEA. DNA of the CDR3: TGTGCCAGCAGCTTACCGGGAGGCATCTACGAGCAGTACTTC. It specifies CASSLPGGIYEQYF.

J is TRBJ2-1 and V is TRBV19; 9 bases fit TRBD1. The CDR3 covers 15 residues. Trimming cost V 3 bases and J 6 bases; bases outside gene matches: 6. The germline CDR1 and CDR2 sequences are LNHDA and SQIVND (reference sequence). The CDR3, as DNA: TGTGCCAGTAGTATCGGACAGGGGTTTAGCAATGAGCAGTTCTTC. Translating gives CASSIGQGFSNEQFF.

CDR3 bases: TGTGCCAGCAGCTCTCTTGGGACAGGGTTTGTAGGTAATGAAAAACTGTTTTTT. It is translated as CASSSLGTGFVGNEKLFF. The chain employs TRBV27 and TRBJ1-4; 9 bases line up with TRBD1. The germline CDR1 and CDR2 sequences are MNHEY and SMNVEV (reference sequence). The CDR3 has 18 amino acids. Trimming cost V 6 bases and J 4 bases; bases outside gene matches: 15.

This clone was seen once. The V call is TRBV2, the J call TRBJ2-7; 11 positions agree with TRBD2. Losses at the gene ends were 5 bases for V and 2 bases for J; bases not matched to a gene: 5. Germline CDR1 and CDR2: SNHLY and FYNNEI. The CDR3 extends over 15 amino acids. CDR3 coding DNA: TGTGCCAGCAGTCTTAGCGGGGGGGCCGCCTACGAGCAGTACTTC. Translating gives CASSLSGGAAYEQYF.

This chain uses TRBV27 with TRBJ2-1, with TRBD2 matching 13 bases. From germline, CDR1 is MNHEY and CDR2 SMNVEV (reference sequence). The CDR3 loop spans 19 amino acids. J gave up 0 bases and V 4 bases, and 9 bases lay outside the gene matches. CDR3 sequence: CASSSPLAGGPNSYNEQFF. The CDR3 DNA reads TGTGCCAGCAGTTCCCCACTAGCGGGGGGGCCGAACTCCTACAATGAGCAGTTCTTC.